This paragraph covers one TCR beta chain sequence. The data were taken from a study of T-cell memory formation after mild COVID-19. Looking at the study overall: Clusters were largely donor specific.

The junction had 18 bases not matched to a gene; V was cut back by 5 bases and J by 4 bases. CDR3 length: 18 residues. Germline V gene data show CDR1 as SEHNR and CDR2 as FQNEAQ (reference sequence). TCRdb independently ran MiXCR on the 5' RACE reads; one entry per CDR3 protein. This sample has under 600,000 distinct CDR3 sequences, with less than 25% found just once. J is TRBJ2-5 and V is TRBV7-9; TRBD2 matches at 8 bases. Sequencing input: PBMCs or a T cell subset sorted from them (not recorded which). The receptor comes from an adult woman who had mild COVID-19 (a few samples of this study predate the infection). Cell type and time point are not known. The chain's CDR3 is CASSPGFGGGRVIETQYF. In DNA form, the CDR3 reads TGTGCCAGCAGCCCCGGTTTCGGCGGGGGGCGTGTTATAGAGACCCAGTACTTC.